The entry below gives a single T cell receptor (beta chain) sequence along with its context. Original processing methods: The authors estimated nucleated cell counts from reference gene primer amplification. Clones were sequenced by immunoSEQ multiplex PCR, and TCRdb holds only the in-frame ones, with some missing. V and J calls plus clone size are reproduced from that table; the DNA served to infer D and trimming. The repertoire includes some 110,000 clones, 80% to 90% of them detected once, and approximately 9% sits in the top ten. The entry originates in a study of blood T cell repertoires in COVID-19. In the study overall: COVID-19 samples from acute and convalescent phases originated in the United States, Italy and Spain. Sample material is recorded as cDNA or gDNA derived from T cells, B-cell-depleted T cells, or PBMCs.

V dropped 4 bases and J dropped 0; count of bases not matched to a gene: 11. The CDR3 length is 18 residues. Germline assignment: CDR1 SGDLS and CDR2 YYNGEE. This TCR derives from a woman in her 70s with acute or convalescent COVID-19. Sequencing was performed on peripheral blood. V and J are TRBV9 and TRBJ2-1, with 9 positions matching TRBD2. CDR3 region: CASSPYPGLASSYNEQFF. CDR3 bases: TGTGCCAGCAGCCCTTACCCGGGACTAGCTAGCTCCTACAATGAGCAGTTCTTC.